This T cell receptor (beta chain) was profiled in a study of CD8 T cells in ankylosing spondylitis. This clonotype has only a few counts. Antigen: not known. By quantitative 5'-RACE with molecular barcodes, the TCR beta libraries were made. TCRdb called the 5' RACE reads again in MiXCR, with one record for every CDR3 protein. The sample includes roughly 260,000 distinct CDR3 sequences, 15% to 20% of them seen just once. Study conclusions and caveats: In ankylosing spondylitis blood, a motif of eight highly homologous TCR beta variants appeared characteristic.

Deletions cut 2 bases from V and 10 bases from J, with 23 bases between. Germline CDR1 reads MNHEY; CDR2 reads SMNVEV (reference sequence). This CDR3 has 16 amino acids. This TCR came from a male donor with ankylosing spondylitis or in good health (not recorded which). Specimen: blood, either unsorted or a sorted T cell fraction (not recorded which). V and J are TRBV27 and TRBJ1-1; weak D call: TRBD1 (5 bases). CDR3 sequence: CASSLGLPPQGGSAFF. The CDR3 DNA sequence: TGTGCCAGCAGTTTAGGTCTGCCCCCTCAGGGTGGTTCAGCTTTCTTT.